This T cell receptor (beta chain) was observed in a study of metastatic and nonmetastatic thyroid tumors. General study findings and limits: For both blood and tumor, malignant thyroid tumors reportedly showed significantly higher TCR beta diversity than benign nodules did.

This clone was counted only a few times. Its cognate antigen is unknown. None of the patients had undergone any treatment ahead of thyroid surgery. Germline values: CDR1 SNHLY, CDR2 FYNNEI. Trimming cost V 6 bases and J 12 bases, with 11 bases left between them. The CDR3 totals 11 residues. Original handling: Differences in CDR3 between clinicopathological groups were drawn on to build a classifier intended to discriminate distant-metastatic papillary thyroid cancer patients. With MiXCR, TCRdb reprocessed the PCR reads. TCRdb, not the original authors, processed these V and J calls. Of 7,000 to 9,500 clones detected, less than 25% appear once; the ten largest clones hold approximately 16%.

The chain joins TRBV2 to TRBJ2-2, with a possible D match to TRBD1 (5 bases). Sequenced material: adjacent normal tissue. The sequence derives from a female donor with papillary thyroid cancer or a benign thyroid nodule (not recorded which). Some clones in this sample may be carry-over from other donors' samples. The CDR3 reads CASRGQRQLFF. The CDR3 region has the DNA TGTGCCAGCAGGGGGCAGAGGCAGCTGTTTTTT.